The 4 T cell receptor beta chains below all came from one sample that was sequenced in a study of T cells in Graves' hyperthyroidism and ophthalmopathy. The source material, RNA transcripts, was used to amplify TCR beta CDR3 regions. TCR CDR3 regions were first amplified by RT-PCR with HTBI primers. TCRdb itself ran the multiplex PCR reads through MiXCR, one entry per CDR3 protein. The sample has roughly 500,000 distinct CDR3 sequences, about 20% seen once; the top ten hold about 49%. Sample: blood. These receptors all stem from a woman between 65 and 79 years old with Graves' ophthalmopathy.

This clonotype was counted a few times. The chain employs TRBV12-3 or TRBV12-4 and TRBJ1-2; 10 bases match TRBD1. V lost 6 bases to trimming and J lost 5 bases; unmatched junction nucleotides: 6. This CDR3 is 14 amino acids long. The CDR3 DNA reads as TGTGCCAGCAGGTCGACAGGGGGCAAGTATGGCTACACCTTC. This sequence encodes CASRSTGGKYGYTF.

This chain's CDR3 is CASSWTGPNTEAFF. The CDR3 nucleotides read TGTGCCAGCAGCTGGACAGGGCCCAACACTGAAGCTTTCTTT. The rearrangement joins TRBV6-1 to TRBJ1-1; TRBD1 agrees at 8 bases. Looked up from germline, CDR1 is MNHNS and CDR2 is SASEGT. V dropped 6 bases and J dropped 2; count of bases not matched to a gene: 5. The CDR3 is made up of 14 amino acids.

There are many counts of this clonotype. The chain employs TRBV20-1 and TRBJ1-5, with a tentative D call TRBD1 (6 bases). The CDR3 extends over 13 amino acids. V dropped 6 bases and J dropped 3 bases, with 12 bases sitting between them. Germline V gives CDR1 DFQATT, CDR2 SNEGSKA (reference sequence). The CDR3 protein is CSAMGTLNQPQHF. In nucleotides, the CDR3 is TGCAGTGCCATGGGGACACTCAATCAGCCCCAGCATTTT.

This clonotype was counted ten times or more. The CDR3, as DNA: TGTGCCAGCAGTTTAGGCGGGAGGCCAGAGACCCAGTACTTC. It translates to CASSLGGRPETQYF. This chain links TRBV28 with TRBJ2-5, with 8 nucleotides matching TRBD2. This CDR3 contains 14 residues. The germline V gene encodes CDR1 MDHEN and CDR2 SYDVKM. The J segment lost 4 bases and the V segment lost 2 bases, leaving 3 bases of the junction unmatched.